This T cell receptor beta chain was sequenced during a study of CD8 T cells in ankylosing spondylitis. Points from the study as a whole: Within matched ankylosing spondylitis synovial fluid, disease-linked clones were reportedly significantly enriched. Disease-linked clones, CD8+, were relatively rare in peripheral blood. A motif in TCR beta, a set of roughly 8 highly homologous variants, appeared characteristic of ankylosing spondylitis blood.

Germline-derived CDR1 and CDR2 are SEHNR and FQNEAQ (reference sequence). The CDR3 has 13 residues. V was cut by 7 bases and J by 0 bases, with 9 bases left in between. The TCR beta libraries were generated through quantitative 5'-RACE incorporating molecular barcodes. TCRdb used MiXCR to reprocess the 5' RACE reads, holding one entry per CDR3 protein. The sample lists around 450,000 distinct CDR3 sequences, about 24% seen once, with 0.75% to 0.9% in the top ten. A remark on this clonotype: Its specificity is not known.

The specimen sequenced was blood, either unsorted or a sorted T cell fraction (not recorded which). This receptor was taken from a male donor with ankylosing spondylitis. The chain combines TRBV7-9 with TRBJ1-1; weak D call: TRBD1 (5 bases). The CDR3 sequence: CASTDTLNTEAFF. Written as DNA, the CDR3 is TGTGCCAGCACGGACACCTTGAACACTGAAGCTTTCTTT.